This T cell receptor beta chain was recorded in a study of Graves' ophthalmopathy and Graves' hyperthyroidism. RNA transcripts served as template for amplifying TCR beta CDR3 sequences. HTBI primers were used in a first-round RT-PCR, which preceded a second-round multiplex PCR. A single record per CDR3 protein comes from TCRdb applying MiXCR to the multiplex PCR reads. The sample shows almost 750,000 distinct CDR3 sequences, roughly 41% of them seen only once. General observations from the study: Blood also held most thyroid clonotypes expanded above 0.001 frequency. The model's ophthalmopathy progression predictions had roughly 65% sensitivity and over 72% specificity.

V gave up 6 bases and J gave up 0 bases, with 14 bases separating them. Per the germline V gene, CDR1 is MGHDK and CDR2 is SYGVNS. The CDR3 is made up of 16 amino acids. In regard to this clonotype: Its antigen is unidentified.

Sequencing was performed on peripheral blood. The clonotype was recovered from an adult man with Graves' ophthalmopathy. V usage is TRBV25-1 and J usage is TRBJ2-2, with D perhaps matching TRBD1 or TRBD2 (5 bases each). CDR3 DNA sequence: TGTGCCAGCAGCTCACGGGAAGGGGCGAACACCGGGGAGCTGTTTTTT. As protein: CASSSREGANTGELFF. The full variable domain, its missing parts supplied by reference TRBV25-1 and TRBJ2-2, is EADIYQTPRYLVIGTGKKITLECSQTMGHDKMYWYQQDPGMELHLIHYSYGVNSTEKGDLSSESTVSRIRTEHFPLTLESARPSHTSQYLCASSSREGANTGELFFGEGSRLTVL.